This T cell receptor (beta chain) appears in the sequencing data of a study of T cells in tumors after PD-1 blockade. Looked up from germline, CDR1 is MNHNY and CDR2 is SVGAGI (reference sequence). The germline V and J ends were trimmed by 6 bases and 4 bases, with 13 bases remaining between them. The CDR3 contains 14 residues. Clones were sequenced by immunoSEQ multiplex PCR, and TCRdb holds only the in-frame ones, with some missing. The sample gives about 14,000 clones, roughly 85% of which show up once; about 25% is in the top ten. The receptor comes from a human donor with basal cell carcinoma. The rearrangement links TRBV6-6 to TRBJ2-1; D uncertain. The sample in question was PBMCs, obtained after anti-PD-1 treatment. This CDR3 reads CASSNAAGYNEQFF. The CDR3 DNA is TGTGCCAGCAGCAACGCTGCTGGGTACAATGAGCAGTTCTTC.